This is a list of T cell receptor beta chains from one sample in a study of blood T cell repertoires in COVID-19. The data were produced by immunoSEQ multiplex PCR, yet TCRdb's version contains in-frame clones alone and is incomplete. The table records over 70,000 clones, less than 85% of them present only once. Source material: peripheral blood. The source is a woman between 70 and 85 years old with acute or convalescent COVID-19. Each CDR3 is given with its conserved first and last residue. The D gene is left open where the match is weak. A row's size may be missing; if present it is once, few, many or a size class.

V,J,D,size,DNA,CDR3
TRBV7-2,TRBJ2-7,TRBD2,-,TGTGCCAGCAGCTTAGGAGTAAGGGCGGGAGCTAAGCAGTACTTC,CASSLGVRAGAKQYF
TRBV19,TRBJ1-2,TRBD1,-,TGTGCCAGTAGCGACCGGACAGGGGCCTACTATGGCTACACCTTC,CASSDRTGAYYGYTF
TRBV9,TRBJ2-2,TRBD1,-,TGTGCCAGCAGCGGACTCGGACAGGGGGTTCGCGGGGAGCTGTTTTTT,CASSGLGQGVRGELFF
TRBV2,TRBJ2-5,TRBD1,-,TGTGCCAGCAGTTTGGACAGGGGAATCCAAGAGACCCAGTACTTC,CASSLDRGIQETQYF
TRBV19,TRBJ2-5,TRBD1,few,TGTGCCAGTACCATGACAGGGGAAGAGACCCAGTACTTC,CASTMTGEETQYF
TRBV5-1,TRBJ2-2,-,-,TGCGCCAGCAGCTTGGCGACAGGATTGGCCGGGGAGCTGTTTTTT,CASSLATGLAGELFF
TRBV18,TRBJ2-3,-,-,TGTGCCAGCTCACCTCCGGGATTATCACATACGCAGTATTTT,CASSPPGLSHTQYF
TRBV3-1/TRBV3-2,TRBJ1-1,TRBD1,many,TGTGCCAGCAGCATCACGCAGGGGGCTGGCACTGAAGCTTTCTTT,CASSITQGAGTEAFF
TRBV11-3,TRBJ2-2,TRBD2,-,TGTGCCAGCAGCTTAGGAGCGGGAGCGAACACCGGGGAGCTGTTTTTT,CASSLGAGANTGELFF
TRBV18,TRBJ2-2,TRBD1,-,TGTGCCAGCTCACCCCTCCCCGGACAGGGAGGCACCGGGGAGCTGTTTTTT,CASSPLPGQGGTGELFF
TRBV7-9,TRBJ1-2,-,-,TGTGCCAGCAGCCCGGGACAAAATGATGGCTACACCTTC,CASSPGQNDGYTF
TRBV7-9,TRBJ2-2,TRBD1,-,TGTGCCAGCAGCTTAAGGACAGGGGGCCCCGGGGAGCTGTTTTTT,CASSLRTGGPGELFF
TRBV11-2,TRBJ2-7,-,-,TGTGCCAGCAGCTTAGAGTTTGGCCGCTACGAGCAGTACTTC,CASSLEFGRYEQYF
TRBV5-1,TRBJ1-6,-,-,TGCGCCAGCAGCTTAGGACAGAGAGACTCACCCCTCCACTTT,CASSLGQRDSPLHF
TRBV19,TRBJ1-4,-,-,TGTGCCAGTAGCCCGGGGGGTTCGGAGGAAAAACTGTTTTTT,CASSPGGSEEKLFF
TRBV5-1,TRBJ2-3,TRBD1,few,TGCGCCAGCAGCTCCTACAGGGGGCAGAGCACAGATACGCAGTATTTT,CASSSYRGQSTDTQYF
TRBV27,TRBJ2-7,TRBD1,once,TGTGCCAGCAGTAGGGGGCCAATTTACTACGAGCAGTACTTC,CASSRGPIYYEQYF
TRBV5-4,TRBJ2-5,-,few,TGTGCCAGCACGTTTGGCGGAATTAGGAGGCAAGAGACCCAGTACTTC,CASTFGGIRRQETQYF
TRBV2,TRBJ2-7,TRBD2,-,TGTGCCAGCAGAACCGGGACTAGCGGGCCCGCCTACGAGCAGTACTTC,CASRTGTSGPAYEQYF
TRBV28,TRBJ1-2,-,once,TGTGCCAGCAAGCCCGACTATGGCTACACCTTC,CASKPDYGYTF
TRBV5-8,TRBJ2-1,-,-,TGTGCCAGCAGCCCTCTAGGTTCGGGATCTCACAATGAGCAGTTCTTC,CASSPLGSGSHNEQFF
TRBV7-2,TRBJ1-1,TRBD1,-,TGTGCCAGCAAACCGGGACAGGGGAACACTGAAGCTTTCTTT,CASKPGQGNTEAFF
TRBV10-3,TRBJ2-5,TRBD1,-,TGTGCCATCAAGGCCGGGACAGGCCAAGAGACCCAGTACTTC,CAIKAGTGQETQYF
TRBV6-5,TRBJ2-7,TRBD1,-,TGTGCCAGCAGCATCGGGACAGCAAGCTCCTACGAGCAGTACTTC,CASSIGTASSYEQYF
TRBV7-9,TRBJ2-7,TRBD2,-,TGTGCCAGCAGGCCCCGGGGGGAGCTACGCGAGCAGTACTTC,CASRPRGELREQYF
TRBV4-2,TRBJ2-2,-,few,TGTGCCAGCAGCCAAGACGGGGGAGCCGGGGAGCTGTTTTTT,CASSQDGGAGELFF
TRBV4-1,TRBJ2-5,-,-,TGCGCCAGCAGCCGGGGGCCACAAGAGACCCAGTACTTC,CASSRGPQETQYF
TRBV2,TRBJ1-1,-,-,TGTGCCAGCAGTCAGGAAGTGAACACTGAAGCTTTCTTT,CASSQEVNTEAFF
TRBV28,TRBJ1-2,-,-,TGTGCCAGCAGGGGGGGGTACCTTAACTATGGCTACACCTTC,CASRGGYLNYGYTF
TRBV7-8,TRBJ1-2,TRBD1,-,TGTGCCAGCAGCGTCACGGACAGGGTCGGGTATGGCTACACCTTC,CASSVTDRVGYGYTF
TRBV5-1,TRBJ1-1,-,-,TGCGCCAGCAGCCTTCCGGGGAACACTGAAGCTTTCTTT,CASSLPGNTEAFF
TRBV6-5,TRBJ2-7,-,-,TGTGCCAGCAGCTACCAGGGGATTCAGGTGAACGAGCAGTACTTC,CASSYQGIQVNEQYF
TRBV28,TRBJ1-3,-,-,TGTGCCAGCAGCCCCAGATTTCCTGGAAACACCATATATTTT,CASSPRFPGNTIYF
TRBV6-5,TRBJ2-7,TRBD1,once,TGTGCCAGCAGTCCCAGGGGGCCCCACGAGCAGTACTTC,CASSPRGPHEQYF
TRBV27,TRBJ1-1,TRBD1,-,TGTGCCAGCAGTACCCTACAGGGGACCCAAATAGCTTTCTTT,CASSTLQGTQIAFF
TRBV3-1/TRBV3-2,TRBJ1-1,TRBD1,-,TGTGCCAGCAGCCAGGGACAGACGAACACTGAAGCTTTCTTT,CASSQGQTNTEAFF
TRBV18,TRBJ1-1,-,-,TGTGCCAGCTCACCACCTCCGGGGGCTGAAGCTTTCTTT,CASSPPPGAEAFF
TRBV3-1/TRBV3-2,TRBJ1-3,-,-,TGTGCCAGCAGCCAATACGGTGGACTTACGGGAAACACCATATATTTT,CASSQYGGLTGNTIYF
TRBV7-2,TRBJ2-1,TRBD2,-,TGTGCCAGCAGCTTAGCTGGGACTATAGGGGTCGACAATGAGCAGTTCTTC,CASSLAGTIGVDNEQFF
TRBV3-1/TRBV3-2,TRBJ2-1,-,-,TGTGCCAGCAGCCAAGACGAGCATGAGCAGTTCTTC,CASSQDEHEQFF
TRBV3-1/TRBV3-2,TRBJ1-3,-,-,TGTGCCAGCAGTGCCGGACGGAGGGGACTTGGAAACACCATATATTTT,CASSAGRRGLGNTIYF
TRBV10-2,TRBJ2-3,TRBD2,few,TGCGCCAGCAGTGGGACTAGCGGGACAGATACGCAGTATTTT,CASSGTSGTDTQYF
TRBV7-9,TRBJ1-4,-,-,TGTGCCAGCAGCTTGGACAGTAAGGATGAAAAACTGTTTTTT,CASSLDSKDEKLFF
TRBV28,TRBJ2-1,TRBD2,-,TGTGCCAGCAATATGAGGTGGACTAGCGGGAGCTCCTACAATGAGCAGTTCTTC,CASNMRWTSGSSYNEQFF
TRBV28,TRBJ2-3,-,-,TGTGCCAGCAGTTCCGGGGGAGAGGCAGATACGCAGTATTTT,CASSSGGEADTQYF
TRBV25-1,TRBJ1-1,TRBD1,once,TGTGCCACCCCCAACAGGGGGCCCTGGAACACTGAAGCTTTCTTT,CATPNRGPWNTEAFF
TRBV7-3,TRBJ2-2,TRBD2,-,TGTGCCAGCAGCCTAGCGGGGGGCCCCCAAAGCGGGGAGCTGTTTTTT,CASSLAGGPQSGELFF
TRBV28,TRBJ1-6,-,-,TGTGCCAGCAGTTCCCCTCTTGGCGGGGGCCTTTCACCCCTCCACTTT,CASSSPLGGGLSPLHF
TRBV27,TRBJ1-2,-,-,TGTGCCAGCAGTTCCCGGGGGGGGGATAGCTATGGCTACACCTTC,CASSSRGGDSYGYTF
TRBV4-2,TRBJ2-1,-,-,TGTGCCAGCAGCCCCCGTAGCACCTACAATGAGCAGTTCTTC,CASSPRSTYNEQFF
TRBV18,TRBJ1-3,TRBD1,-,TGTGCCAGCTCACCTATAACAGGGGCGGACACCATATATTTT,CASSPITGADTIYF
TRBV28,TRBJ2-7,TRBD2,few,TGTGCCAGCATAAGGCTCGGAAATCCGGGACTAGGCAGCTTC,CASIRLGNPGLGSF
TRBV5-1,TRBJ2-3,-,-,TGCGCCAGCAGCTTGGATAGCTCTAGCACAGATACGCAGTATTTT,CASSLDSSSTDTQYF
TRBV5-6,TRBJ1-2,-,-,TGTGCCAGCAGCTTTGATCCGGAGAACTGGTATGGCTACACCTTC,CASSFDPENWYGYTF
TRBV29-1,TRBJ1-1,-,-,TGCAGCGTTTACAGGGTCAACACTGAAGCTTTCTTT,CSVYRVNTEAFF
TRBV5-5,TRBJ2-5,-,-,TGTGCCAGCAGCACTATCCCCGGGTGGAGGGGGCTTACGGAGACCCAGTACTTC,CASSTIPGWRGLTETQYF
TRBV5-4,TRBJ2-1,TRBD2,-,TGTGCCAGCAGACCCGAAGCGGGACTCCAATATGACAATGAGCAGTTCTTC,CASRPEAGLQYDNEQFF